This TCR beta chain was sequenced during a study of control samples from healthy donors and cancer patients. Germline CDR1 ENHRY, CDR2 SYGVKD. The V gene end was trimmed by 10 bases and the J gene end by 6 bases; junction bases not matched to a gene: 16. The CDR3 contains 17 residues. The assay was immunoSEQ multiplex PCR, and TCRdb's table has in-frame clones only and misses some. This table holds 100,000 to 150,000 clones, 89% found once. The receptor was isolated from a man between 50 and 59 years old with head and neck cancer. Sequences were obtained from PBMCs. This chain connects TRBV10-3 to TRBJ1-5; 12 bases line up with TRBD1. The CDR3 bases are TGTGCCACAAAAGGAGAGGGACAGGGGGCTCTCGGTCAGCCCCAGCATTTT. It yields the protein CATKGEGQGALGQPQHF.